A selection of T cell receptor beta chains follows, all from one sample in a study of cytomegalovirus exposure and HLA in healthy donors. Assay: immunoSEQ multiplex PCR; the TCRdb copy retains only in-frame clones and omits some. The sample gives roughly 150,000 clones, around 89% of which show up once; roughly 3% is in the top ten. The sample taken for sequencing was PBMCs. Source of these receptors: a young man in good health and CMV-seronegative. Each CDR3 is given with its conserved first and last residue. A D gene is named only where the DNA matches it firmly.

V gene: TRBV5-4
J gene: TRBJ2-3
D gene: NA
CDR3 protein: CASSPAEAGTDTQYF

V gene: TRBV10-3
J gene: TRBJ1-3
D gene: NA
CDR3 protein: CAISGHSGNTIYF

V gene: TRBV30
J gene: TRBJ1-1
D gene: NA
CDR3 protein: CAWSVLSEAFF

V gene: TRBV19
J gene: TRBJ2-1
D gene: NA
CDR3 protein: CASSPLGHRDEQFF

V gene: TRBV6-5
J gene: TRBJ2-1
D gene: NA
CDR3 protein: CASSGSRDYNEQFF

V gene: TRBV4-1
J gene: TRBJ1-3
D gene: NA
CDR3 protein: CASSQGHGTRDGNTIYF

V gene: TRBV5-1
J gene: TRBJ1-2
D gene: NA
CDR3 protein: CASSLMGSSDGYTF

V gene: TRBV2
J gene: TRBJ2-2
D gene: NA
CDR3 protein: CASSGQLLGTGELFF

V gene: TRBV6-5
J gene: TRBJ1-1
D gene: NA
CDR3 protein: CASSDVGGVGVAFF

V gene: TRBV7-6
J gene: TRBJ1-2
D gene: TRBD1
CDR3 protein: CASSLVSGQGNYGYTF

V gene: TRBV6-6
J gene: TRBJ1-2
D gene: TRBD1
CDR3 protein: CASSLTGIDGYTF

V gene: TRBV27
J gene: TRBJ1-5
D gene: TRBD1
CDR3 protein: CASSLGQGDQPQHF

V gene: TRBV6-5
J gene: TRBJ2-2
D gene: NA
CDR3 protein: CASSSVSGTGELFF

V gene: TRBV4-1
J gene: TRBJ2-1
D gene: TRBD1
CDR3 protein: CASSGTGDYNEQFF

V gene: TRBV19
J gene: TRBJ2-7
D gene: NA
CDR3 protein: CASSIGGGYEQYF

V gene: TRBV6-5
J gene: TRBJ2-5
D gene: TRBD1
CDR3 protein: CASSYGTVKYF

V gene: TRBV2
J gene: TRBJ1-5
D gene: NA
CDR3 protein: CASSREGNQPQHF

V gene: TRBV6-5
J gene: TRBJ1-1
D gene: TRBD1
CDR3 protein: CASSYSISGGTEAFF

V gene: TRBV5-1
J gene: TRBJ1-3
D gene: TRBD1
CDR3 protein: CASSPARDRGPGNTIYF

V gene: TRBV7-9
J gene: TRBJ2-1
D gene: NA
CDR3 protein: CASSLAWRDSYNEQFF

V gene: TRBV29-1
J gene: TRBJ2-1
D gene: NA
CDR3 protein: CSVGVRERPHRFF

V gene: TRBV30
J gene: TRBJ1-6
D gene: NA
CDR3 protein: CAHGVYESPLHF

V gene: TRBV5-4
J gene: TRBJ1-2
D gene: NA
CDR3 protein: CASSLRSEAYTF

V gene: TRBV5-4
J gene: TRBJ2-7
D gene: NA
CDR3 protein: CASSLGAGYHVYEQYF

V gene: TRBV4-3
J gene: TRBJ2-7
D gene: NA
CDR3 protein: CASSQDLTTRGLEQYF

V gene: TRBV5-1
J gene: TRBJ1-6
D gene: TRBD1
CDR3 protein: CASSPGQGGNSPLHF

V gene: TRBV29-1
J gene: TRBJ1-2
D gene: TRBD1
CDR3 protein: CSVERGRDREGYGYTF

V gene: TRBV6-6
J gene: TRBJ2-1
D gene: TRBD2
CDR3 protein: CASSSRLAGDPNEQFF

V gene: TRBV6-1
J gene: TRBJ1-4
D gene: TRBD1
CDR3 protein: CASRHYRGREEKLFF

V gene: TRBV9
J gene: TRBJ2-2
D gene: TRBD2
CDR3 protein: CASSVGLAATGELFF

V gene: TRBV5-1
J gene: TRBJ1-6
D gene: NA
CDR3 protein: CASSLDSASPPLHF

V gene: TRBV6-1
J gene: TRBJ2-7
D gene: NA
CDR3 protein: CASSEIGGNSYEQYF

V gene: TRBV19
J gene: TRBJ1-2
D gene: NA
CDR3 protein: CASSDNLRQGYGYTF

V gene: TRBV5-8
J gene: TRBJ2-5
D gene: TRBD1
CDR3 protein: CASSLGQGLYQETQYF

V gene: TRBV5-1
J gene: TRBJ1-5
D gene: TRBD1
CDR3 protein: CGTQQGDYQPQHF

V gene: TRBV25-1
J gene: TRBJ2-3
D gene: TRBD1
CDR3 protein: CASSDPARGQGDTQYF

V gene: TRBV7-2
J gene: TRBJ1-2
D gene: NA
CDR3 protein: CASSLHRRVYGYTF

V gene: TRBV4-1
J gene: TRBJ1-2
D gene: TRBD1
CDR3 protein: CASSPMTGGDYGYTF

V gene: TRBV29-1
J gene: TRBJ2-7
D gene: NA
CDR3 protein: CSVELQGFPSYEQYF

V gene: TRBV7-2
J gene: TRBJ2-5
D gene: NA
CDR3 protein: CASSFRGSETQYF

V gene: TRBV4-1
J gene: TRBJ2-1
D gene: TRBD2
CDR3 protein: CASSRGTSGANNEQFF

V gene: TRBV7-9
J gene: TRBJ2-7
D gene: TRBD2
CDR3 protein: CASSTSGRTYEQYF

V gene: TRBV4-3
J gene: TRBJ2-2
D gene: TRBD2
CDR3 protein: CASSQEASGSIGGELFF

V gene: TRBV15
J gene: TRBJ1-2
D gene: NA
CDR3 protein: CATSDGQNYGYTF

V gene: TRBV4-3
J gene: TRBJ2-7
D gene: NA
CDR3 protein: CASSQDDSYSYEQYF

V gene: TRBV5-6
J gene: TRBJ1-1
D gene: TRBD1
CDR3 protein: CASRDRRNTEAFF

V gene: TRBV5-6
J gene: TRBJ1-2
D gene: TRBD1
CDR3 protein: CASSRQGAYTF

V gene: TRBV27
J gene: TRBJ2-5
D gene: TRBD1
CDR3 protein: CASSPGQQETQYF

V gene: TRBV5-1
J gene: TRBJ2-6
D gene: NA
CDR3 protein: CASSLAGVGSGANVLTF

V gene: TRBV7-9
J gene: TRBJ2-3
D gene: NA
CDR3 protein: CASSRLGQVTDTQYF